This T cell receptor beta chain emerged from a study of T cells in Graves' hyperthyroidism and ophthalmopathy (dated by TCRdb to the late 2010s). Some background on the complete study: Peripheral blood was collected at initial diagnosis, before any treatment. Following sampling, methimazole starting at 30 mg daily was given to hyperthyroidism patients, and high-dose intravenous methylprednisolone was given to ophthalmopathy patients. For training and testing, the 100 or so patients in the discovery cohort were randomly divided in a 7:3 ratio. In about 6 Graves' hyperthyroidism patients, the study also compared T-cell repertoires from thyroid tissue with T-cell repertoires from blood. To identify distinguishing TCR V-J signatures, a discovery cohort of 100 or so patients was used, comprising some 45 with Graves' ophthalmopathy and 57 with stable Graves' hyperthyroidism. According to the paper, TCR Vbeta CDR3 sequencing was carried out on 135 peripheral blood samples, which came from about 45 ophthalmopathy, some 73 hyperthyroidism and approximately 17 progressor patients. Prospective prediction of ophthalmopathy was tested in an independent validation cohort of about 19 hyperthyroidism patients and 17 patients who later progressed to ophthalmopathy. Points the paper makes about the study in general: In cross-validation, a model built on a 13 V-J signature told ophthalmopathy apart from stable hyperthyroidism with 85% to 90% sensitivity and 81% to 82% specificity, and in testing the same model reached 80%/75%. In validation, the model predicted progression to ophthalmopathy a median of roughly 6.5 months before onset, with roughly 70% sensitivity and 72.22% specificity. Sample size was not statistically predetermined, and blinding of investigators to group allocation was not performed. Most expanded thyroid clonotypes (frequency above 0.001) were also detected in blood, a finding suggesting that blood repertoires may reflect thyroid immune responses.

Stable Graves' hyperthyroidism was defined as the absence of progression to ophthalmopathy over 18 months of follow-up. Hyperthyroidism patients were newly diagnosed, had a disease duration of under 2 months, and were aged 18 to 65 years. The study excluded patients with uncontrolled infections, other autoimmune diseases, pregnancy or lactation. Diagnoses relied on clinical symptoms, serum thyroxine and TRAb, thyroid ultrasound and orbital computed tomography. PBMCs were isolated from 7.5 to 10 ml of fresh peripheral blood by Ficoll-Paque density gradient centrifugation. Total RNA was extracted with Trizol reagent, and quality was checked on an Agilent 2100 Bioanalyzer. The TCR beta CDR3 regions were amplified from the RNA transcripts. The first round of RT-PCR for the TCR CDR3 was performed with the HTBI primer set and the Qiagen OneStep RT-PCR kit. A second multiplex PCR round built the libraries, followed by size selection and purification. The libraries were sequenced on an Illumina HiSeq2000 using paired-end 100 bp reads. The authors' pipeline ran thus. Raw data were processed with SOAPnuke, discarding reads with adapters, uncalled bases, mean Phred below 15, or no exact constant-primer or identifier match. High-quality paired reads were merged with COPE v1.2.5, and unique nucleotide sequences were defined as clonotypes. MiTCR v1.1 was used to align the clonotypes against IMGT TRBV, TRBD and TRBJ reference segments. Only V-J combinations with frequency above 0.0001, covering approximately 99% of repertoires, were analysed. The TCS score was defined as F50 (clonal expansion) divided by E x V (chaos), with BLOSUM62-based TCRdist calculated between CDR3 peptides within each V-J. Welch's t-statistics and random forest reduced fewer than 600 V-J features to roughly 13, which were used in a naive Bayes classifier (R e1071). In-frame beta chains were kept once TCRdb had trimmed the public reads at Q25 with fastp and called clones with MiXCR. Every entry covers one CDR3 protein and lists the most common genes and DNA from its rows. These V and J calls originate from TCRdb's pipeline instead of the authors' own analysis. A total of some 760,000 distinct CDR3 sequences appear in this sample, 12% to 15% of them only once. 9.5% to 13% of the sample comes from the top ten.

CDR1 and CDR2 are drawn from the germline V gene: SGHAT, FQNNGV. V loses 6 bases, J loses 5 bases, and the germline ends lie 11 bases apart. The CDR3 has 13 amino acids, counting the end cysteine and phenylalanine. Only the CDR3 DNA is retained, 39 bases long and in frame from the first base. In the case of this clonotype: This clone's antigen is unknown. No much larger clonotype is one base removed from it; base qualities were not supplied.

The sequence came from a young woman with Graves' hyperthyroidism. Material: blood. The chain employs TRBV11-2 and TRBJ2-1, with the D gene not clear enough to name. The CDR3 sequence is CASRNDWDNEQFF. The bases read TGTGCCAGCAGAAACGACTGGGACAATGAGCAGTTCTTC.